One and the same sample provided the 3 T cell receptor beta chains below, sequenced in a study of T cell repertoires in cytomegalovirus infection. TCRdb redid the calling of the reads with MiXCR, one entry per CDR3 protein. The table lists about 530,000 distinct CDR3 sequences, 26% of them singletons. The sequenced material came from PBMCs. The origin of the receptors is a human donor in good health (CMV status not recorded). Some clones in this sample may be carry-over from other donors' samples.

The chain carries TRBV6-5 and TRBJ1-4; 11 nucleotides line up with TRBD1. CDR1 MNHEY and CDR2 SVGAGI come from the germline V gene. The CDR3 has 13 amino acids. Germline trimming cut 8 bases from V and 7 bases from J; bases unmatched to any gene: 3. As DNA, the CDR3 is TGTGCCAGCGGGACAGGGGGGTTTGAAAAACTGTTTTTT. Translated, it gives CASGTGGFEKLFF.

The rearrangement uses TRBV7-9 and TRBJ1-4; D possibly corresponds to TRBD1 (5 bases). V lost 1 base, J lost 8 bases, and 14 bases lay in between. The length of the CDR3 is 15 residues. From germline, CDR1 is SEHNR and CDR2 FQNEAQ (reference sequence). CDR3 DNA: TGTGCCAGCAGCTTAGTTGGGGGAGGACGAGAAAAACTGTTTTTT. This translates into CASSLVGGGREKLFF. Full variable domain (rest looked up from reference TRBV7-9 and TRBJ1-4): DTGVSQNPRHKITKRGQNVTFRCDPISEHNRLYWYRQTLGQGPEFLTYFQNEAQLEKSRLLSDRFSAERPKGSFSTLEIQRTEQGDSAMYLCASSLVGGGREKLFFGSGTQLSVL.

This clonotype was counted a few times. This chain's CDR3 is CASTLDRGEAFF. The CDR3 DNA is TGTGCCAGCACCCTGGACAGGGGAGAAGCTTTCTTT. The rearrangement joins TRBV4-2 to TRBJ1-1; 9 bases fit TRBD1. In germline, CDR1 is LGHNA, CDR2 YNFKEQ. This CDR3 comprises 12 residues. With V trimmed by 7 bases and J by 8 bases, 5 bases remained unmatched.